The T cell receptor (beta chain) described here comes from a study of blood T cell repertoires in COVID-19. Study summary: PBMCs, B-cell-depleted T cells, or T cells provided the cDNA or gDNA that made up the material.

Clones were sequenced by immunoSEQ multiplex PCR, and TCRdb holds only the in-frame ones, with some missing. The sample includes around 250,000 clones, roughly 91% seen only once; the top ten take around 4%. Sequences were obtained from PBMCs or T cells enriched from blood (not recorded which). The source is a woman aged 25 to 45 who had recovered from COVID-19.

This CDR3 is CASSPFRTGGNGYTF. The CDR3 bases are TGTGCCAGCAGCCCCTTCCGGACAGGGGGCAATGGCTACACCTTC. The chain joins TRBV9 to TRBJ1-2; 11 bases match TRBD1. This CDR3 has 15 amino acids. Germline loops: CDR1 SGDLS, CDR2 YYNGEE. Trimming took 4 bases from V and 6 from J; bases not matched to a gene: 8.